This T cell receptor beta chain appears in the sequencing data of a study of blood T cell repertoires in COVID-19. Overall study: The United States, Italy and Spain provided the acute and convalescent COVID-19 samples. T cells, B-cell-depleted T cells, or PBMCs supplied cDNA or gDNA.

This CDR3 contains 14 residues. V dropped 8 bases and J dropped 9; count of bases not matched to a gene: 8. Germline loops: CDR1 SGHAT, CDR2 FQNNGV. In the authors' methods: Amplification of reference gene primers provided the estimated nucleated cell counts. Sequencing was performed with immunoSEQ multiplex PCR; in TCRdb, only in-frame clones are kept and a portion is missing. That table gives V, J and clone size, and the DNA gave D and trimming. The top ten hold about 26% of the sample, which has about 92,000 clones, about two thirds seen once. The sequenced sample was peripheral blood. The V call is TRBV11-2, the J call TRBJ1-6; TRBD1 aligns across 9 bases. The sequence was collected from a woman aged 55 to 70 in a cohort sampled during active or convalescent COVID-19. CDR3 bases: TGTGCCAGCGGCGGACAGGGGTCAGGTTCACCCCTCCACTTT. Residues: CASGGQGSGSPLHF.